The T cell receptor beta chain described here comes from a study of T cells in Graves' hyperthyroidism and ophthalmopathy. Study summary: Prior to any treatment, at the point of initial diagnosis, peripheral blood was collected.

RNA transcripts gave rise to amplified TCR beta CDR3 regions. The TCR CDR3 first-round RT-PCR relied on the HTBI primer set. TCRdb used MiXCR to reprocess the multiplex PCR reads, holding one entry per CDR3 protein. This repertoire shows around 400,000 distinct CDR3 sequences, 15% to 18% found once; its top ten account for around a quarter. Whole-study findings and limits: Ophthalmopathy and stable hyperthyroidism were told apart by a 13 V-J model.

This clonotype was detected many times. Antigen specificity is unknown. V lost 3 bases and J lost 5; bases outside the gene matches: 7. The CDR3 is 15 amino acids. From germline, CDR1 is SGHAT and CDR2 FQNNGV. Patients aged 18 to 65 had newly diagnosed hyperthyroidism of under 2 months' duration. Sampled blood dates from first hyperthyroidism diagnosis, and it precedes any ophthalmopathy symptoms. The sequence was obtained from a woman between 18 and 30 years old with Graves' hyperthyroidism that later progressed to Graves' ophthalmopathy. The sequenced sample consisted of blood. The gene calls are TRBV11-2 and TRBJ2-3; TRBD2 matches at 8 bases. The CDR3 protein is CASSLGLGFVDTQYF. In DNA form, the CDR3 reads TGTGCCAGCAGCTTGGGACTAGGTTTCGTAGATACGCAGTATTTT.